These T cell receptor beta chains were read from a single sample in a study of identifying expanded T cells in peripheral blood. The repertoire was sequenced with immunoSEQ multiplex PCR; TCRdb's copy has only in-frame clones and lacks some. This sample carries about 80,000 clones, approximately 90% of them seen once, and the ten largest clones take roughly 7.7%. The source material was blood. The receptors were sampled from a person aged 18-69 years in good health. Each CDR3 is given with its conserved first and last residue. A D gene is named only where the DNA matches it firmly. Clone sizes are given selectively: once, few, many, or a class where the clone is expanded.

abundance: -
len: 15
d_gene: -
j_gene: TRBJ2-3
v_gene: TRBV2
CDR3nt: TGTGCCAGCAGATACCGGGACTTTAGCACAGATACGCAGTATTTT
CDR3aa: CASRYRDFSTDTQYF

abundance: once
len: 13
d_gene: TRBD1
j_gene: TRBJ1-1
v_gene: TRBV11-2
CDR3nt: TGTGCCAGCAGCCCCCAGGGGGACACTGAAGCTTTCTTT
CDR3aa: CASSPQGDTEAFF

abundance: -
len: 12
d_gene: -
j_gene: TRBJ1-3
v_gene: TRBV7-2
CDR3nt: TGTGCCAGCAGCCCTACAGGAAACACCATATATTTT
CDR3aa: CASSPTGNTIYF

abundance: once
len: 16
d_gene: -
j_gene: TRBJ1-5
v_gene: TRBV19
CDR3nt: TGTGCCAGTAGTATGGGCCCAAGAGGCCCCAACCAGCCCCAGCATTTT
CDR3aa: CASSMGPRGPNQPQHF

abundance: once
len: 18
d_gene: -
j_gene: TRBJ2-7
v_gene: TRBV4-2
CDR3nt: TGTGCCAGCAGCCCCACTACAACTAGACAGGAAGGGCCCCACGAGCAGTACTTC
CDR3aa: CASSPTTTRQEGPHEQYF

abundance: once
len: 15
d_gene: -
j_gene: TRBJ2-1
v_gene: TRBV5-6
CDR3nt: TGTGCCAGCAGCTTGGCGAGGGAATGGGCCAATGAGCAGTTCTTC
CDR3aa: CASSLAREWANEQFF

abundance: -
len: 15
d_gene: TRBD2
j_gene: TRBJ2-3
v_gene: TRBV18
CDR3nt: TGTGCCAGCTCCCTCCTGGGAGGGGACACAGATACGCAGTATTTT
CDR3aa: CASSLLGGDTDTQYF

abundance: -
len: 13
d_gene: -
j_gene: TRBJ1-5
v_gene: TRBV6-4
CDR3nt: TGTGCCAGCAGTCGGGGAAACAATCAGCCCCAGCATTTT
CDR3aa: CASSRGNNQPQHF

abundance: -
len: 16
d_gene: -
j_gene: TRBJ2-5
v_gene: TRBV4-1
CDR3nt: TGCGCCAGCAGCCTCCGACCTCCAGGGCGAGGGGAGACCCAGTACTTC
CDR3aa: CASSLRPPGRGETQYF

abundance: -
len: 14
d_gene: TRBD1
j_gene: TRBJ1-2
v_gene: TRBV10-2
CDR3nt: TGCGCCAGCAGGCTACAGGGGGCGATCGGTGGCTACACCTTC
CDR3aa: CASRLQGAIGGYTF

abundance: -
len: 14
d_gene: -
j_gene: TRBJ2-1
v_gene: TRBV13
CDR3nt: TGTGCCAGCAGCTTCACACCGCACGGGAGTGAGCAGTTCTTC
CDR3aa: CASSFTPHGSEQFF

abundance: -
len: 14
d_gene: -
j_gene: TRBJ2-4
v_gene: TRBV6-5
CDR3nt: TGTGCCAGCAGGGGCCGGGGAGCCAAAAACATTCAGTACTTC
CDR3aa: CASRGRGAKNIQYF

abundance: -
len: 15
d_gene: TRBD1
j_gene: TRBJ1-4
v_gene: TRBV9
CDR3nt: TGTGCCAGCAGCGAGGGACAGGGCGGTTGGGAAAAACTGTTTTTT
CDR3aa: CASSEGQGGWEKLFF

abundance: medium-sized
len: 15
d_gene: -
j_gene: TRBJ1-5
v_gene: TRBV5-5
CDR3nt: TGTGCCAGCAGTATGGATGGACGGCCGAATCAGCCCCAGCATTTT
CDR3aa: CASSMDGRPNQPQHF

abundance: -
len: 12
d_gene: -
j_gene: TRBJ2-7
v_gene: TRBV5-1
CDR3nt: TGCGCCAGCGGCACCACAGGGTTCGAGCAGTACTTC
CDR3aa: CASGTTGFEQYF

abundance: -
len: 16
d_gene: -
j_gene: TRBJ2-1
v_gene: TRBV29-1
CDR3nt: TGCAGCGCCCGGTTGTTCGGGACTCCTGCCTACAATGAGCAGTTCTTC
CDR3aa: CSARLFGTPAYNEQFF

abundance: once
len: 14
d_gene: -
j_gene: TRBJ2-1
v_gene: TRBV11-2
CDR3nt: TGTGCCAGCAGCGCGCGACTAGGGGCGGATGAGCAGTTCTTC
CDR3aa: CASSARLGADEQFF

abundance: -
len: 15
d_gene: -
j_gene: TRBJ2-3
v_gene: TRBV7-9
CDR3nt: TGTGCCAGCAGCCTTAGCGAGATCGCCACAGATACGCAGTATTTT
CDR3aa: CASSLSEIATDTQYF

abundance: once
len: 14
d_gene: -
j_gene: TRBJ2-5
v_gene: TRBV7-6
CDR3nt: TGTGCCAGCAGCCCTGACTCGGTCCGGGAGACCCAGTACTTC
CDR3aa: CASSPDSVRETQYF

abundance: -
len: 13
d_gene: -
j_gene: TRBJ2-1
v_gene: TRBV9
CDR3nt: TGTGCCAGCAGCGTAGACGGGGTGGGTGAGCAGTTCTTC
CDR3aa: CASSVDGVGEQFF

abundance: once
len: 14
d_gene: -
j_gene: TRBJ1-4
v_gene: TRBV5-8
CDR3nt: TGTGCCAGCAGCTTGGCAGGGTGGGGTGAAAAACTGTTTTTT
CDR3aa: CASSLAGWGEKLFF

abundance: -
len: 13
d_gene: -
j_gene: TRBJ2-3
v_gene: TRBV5-1
CDR3nt: TGCGCCAGCAGCTTGGTCCAACATGATACGCAGTATTTT
CDR3aa: CASSLVQHDTQYF

abundance: -
len: 13
d_gene: -
j_gene: TRBJ2-1
v_gene: TRBV9
CDR3nt: TGTGCCAGCAGCCCTGATGTGACACATGAGCAGTTCTTC
CDR3aa: CASSPDVTHEQFF

abundance: few
len: 18
d_gene: TRBD1
j_gene: TRBJ2-6
v_gene: TRBV7-8
CDR3nt: TGTGCCAGCAGCTGGGGGACAGGGGACGTCTCTGGGGCCAACGTCCTGACTTTC
CDR3aa: CASSWGTGDVSGANVLTF

abundance: -
len: 13
d_gene: -
j_gene: TRBJ1-1
v_gene: TRBV7-8
CDR3nt: TGTGCCAGCAGCTTAGATAGGGGAGACCGAGCTTTCTTT
CDR3aa: CASSLDRGDRAFF

abundance: -
len: 17
d_gene: TRBD1
j_gene: TRBJ2-7
v_gene: TRBV9
CDR3nt: TGTGCCAGCAGTTCAGACCCTACAGGGGTCGAGGGCTACGAGCAGTACTTC
CDR3aa: CASSSDPTGVEGYEQYF

abundance: -
len: 15
d_gene: -
j_gene: TRBJ2-7
v_gene: TRBV5-1
CDR3nt: TGCGCCAGCAGCTTGGCCCCTGGGGGACTTAACGAGCAGTACTTC
CDR3aa: CASSLAPGGLNEQYF

abundance: -
len: 14
d_gene: -
j_gene: TRBJ1-4
v_gene: TRBV15
CDR3nt: TGTGCCACCAGCTCGGGGGCGGCTAATGAAAAACTGTTTTTT
CDR3aa: CATSSGAANEKLFF

abundance: -
len: 18
d_gene: TRBD1
j_gene: TRBJ2-5
v_gene: TRBV7-8
CDR3nt: TGTGCCAGCAGCTTAGCGGACCCAGGACAGGGCTATCGGGAGACCCAGTACTTC
CDR3aa: CASSLADPGQGYRETQYF

abundance: -
len: 15
d_gene: -
j_gene: TRBJ1-5
v_gene: TRBV6-1
CDR3nt: TGTGCCAGCAGTGATGGGGGGGCGAGGGGTCAGCCCCAGCATTTT
CDR3aa: CASSDGGARGQPQHF

abundance: medium-sized
len: 14
d_gene: -
j_gene: TRBJ1-4
v_gene: TRBV2
CDR3nt: TGTGCCAGCAGTGATCACAGGGTTAATGAAAAACTGTTTTTT
CDR3aa: CASSDHRVNEKLFF

abundance: -
len: 15
d_gene: TRBD1
j_gene: TRBJ2-1
v_gene: TRBV19
CDR3nt: TGTGCCAGTAGTCTACAGGGGCAGGGATACAATGAGCAGTTCTTC
CDR3aa: CASSLQGQGYNEQFF

abundance: -
len: 15
d_gene: -
j_gene: TRBJ2-6
v_gene: TRBV6-5
CDR3nt: TGTGCCAGCAGTTACTCGACTGGTGGGGCCAACGTCCTGACTTTC
CDR3aa: CASSYSTGGANVLTF

abundance: -
len: 15
d_gene: TRBD1
j_gene: TRBJ1-6
v_gene: TRBV30
CDR3nt: TGTGCCTGGAGCCGGAGACAGGGAGGTAATTCACCCCTCCACTTT
CDR3aa: CAWSRRQGGNSPLHF

abundance: -
len: 14
d_gene: -
j_gene: TRBJ1-1
v_gene: TRBV6-5
CDR3nt: TGTGCCAGCAGTTACTCTTACAGGGCCACTGAAGCTTTCTTT
CDR3aa: CASSYSYRATEAFF

abundance: -
len: 16
d_gene: TRBD2
j_gene: TRBJ2-5
v_gene: TRBV29-1
CDR3nt: TGCAGCGTTGAAAATCCTAGCGGGGGCCCCACGGAGACCCAGTACTTC
CDR3aa: CSVENPSGGPTETQYF

abundance: -
len: 17
d_gene: TRBD1
j_gene: TRBJ1-2
v_gene: TRBV4-1
CDR3nt: TGCGCCAGCAGCCAAGATACAGACAGGGGGAACTACTATGGCTACACCTTC
CDR3aa: CASSQDTDRGNYYGYTF

abundance: -
len: 14
d_gene: -
j_gene: TRBJ1-1
v_gene: TRBV13
CDR3nt: TGTGCCAGCAGCTCACCCGGGACGAACACTGAAGCTTTCTTT
CDR3aa: CASSSPGTNTEAFF